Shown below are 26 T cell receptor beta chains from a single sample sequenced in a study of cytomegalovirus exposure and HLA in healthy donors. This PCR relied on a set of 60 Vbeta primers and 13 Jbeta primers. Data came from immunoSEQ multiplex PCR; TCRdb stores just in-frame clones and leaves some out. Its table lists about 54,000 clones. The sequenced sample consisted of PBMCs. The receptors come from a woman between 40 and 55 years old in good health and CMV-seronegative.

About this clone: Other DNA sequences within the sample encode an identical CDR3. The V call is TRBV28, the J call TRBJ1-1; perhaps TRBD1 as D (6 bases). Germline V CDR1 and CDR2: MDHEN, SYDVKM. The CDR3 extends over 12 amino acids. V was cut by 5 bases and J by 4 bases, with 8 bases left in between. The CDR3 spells CASSRGGTEAFF. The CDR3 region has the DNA TGTGCCAGCAGTAGGGGGGGCACTGAAGCTTTCTTT.

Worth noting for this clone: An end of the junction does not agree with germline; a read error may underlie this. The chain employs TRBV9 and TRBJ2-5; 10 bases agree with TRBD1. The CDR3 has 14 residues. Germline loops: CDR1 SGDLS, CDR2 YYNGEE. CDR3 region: CASSATGGAENQYF. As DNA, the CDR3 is TGTGCCAGCAGCGCGACAGGGGGCGCGGAGAACCAGTACTTC.

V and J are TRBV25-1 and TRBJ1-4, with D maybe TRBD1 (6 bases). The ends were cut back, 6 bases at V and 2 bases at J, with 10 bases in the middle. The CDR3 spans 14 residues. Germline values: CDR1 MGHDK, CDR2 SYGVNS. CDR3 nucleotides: TGTGCCAGCAGGCTGACAGGCACTAATGAAAAACTGTTTTTT. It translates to CASRLTGTNEKLFF.

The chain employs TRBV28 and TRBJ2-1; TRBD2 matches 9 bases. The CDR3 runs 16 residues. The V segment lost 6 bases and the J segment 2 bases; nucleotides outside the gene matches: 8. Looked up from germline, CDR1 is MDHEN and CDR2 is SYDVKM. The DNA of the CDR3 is TGTGCCAGCAGCGCTCCGGGACTAGCTACCTACAATGAGCAGTTCTTC. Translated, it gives CASSAPGLATYNEQFF.

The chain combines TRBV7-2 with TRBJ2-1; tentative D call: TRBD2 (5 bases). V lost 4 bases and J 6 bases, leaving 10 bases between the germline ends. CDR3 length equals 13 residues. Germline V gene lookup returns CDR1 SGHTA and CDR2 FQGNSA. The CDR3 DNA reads TGTGCCAGCAGCTCGGAGGCCGGCAATGAGCAGTTCTTC. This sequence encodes CASSSEAGNEQFF.

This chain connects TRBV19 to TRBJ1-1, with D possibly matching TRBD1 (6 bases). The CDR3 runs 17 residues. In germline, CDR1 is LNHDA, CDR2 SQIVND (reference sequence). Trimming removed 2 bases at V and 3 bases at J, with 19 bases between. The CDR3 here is CASSILGKGEKDTEAFF. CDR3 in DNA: TGTGCCAGTAGTATACTAGGAAAGGGGGAAAAGGACACTGAAGCTTTCTTT. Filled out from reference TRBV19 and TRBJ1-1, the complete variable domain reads DGGITQSPKYLFRKEGQNVTLSCEQNLNHDAMYWYRQDPGQGLRLIYYSQIVNDFQKGDIAEGYSVSREKKESFPLTVTSAQKNPTAFYLCASSILGKGEKDTEAFFGQGTRLTVV.

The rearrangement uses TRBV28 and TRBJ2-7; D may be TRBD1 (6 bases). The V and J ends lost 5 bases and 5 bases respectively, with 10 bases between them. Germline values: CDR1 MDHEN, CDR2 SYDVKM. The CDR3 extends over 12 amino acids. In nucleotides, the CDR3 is TGTGCCAGCAGTCAAACAGGGAACGAGCAGTACTTC. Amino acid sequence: CASSQTGNEQYF.

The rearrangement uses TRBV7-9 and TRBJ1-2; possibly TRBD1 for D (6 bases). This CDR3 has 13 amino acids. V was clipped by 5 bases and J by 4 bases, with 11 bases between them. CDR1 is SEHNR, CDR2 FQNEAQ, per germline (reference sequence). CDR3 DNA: TGTGCCAGCAGCCCCGGACAGAGCTATGGCTACACCTTC. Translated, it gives CASSPGQSYGYTF.

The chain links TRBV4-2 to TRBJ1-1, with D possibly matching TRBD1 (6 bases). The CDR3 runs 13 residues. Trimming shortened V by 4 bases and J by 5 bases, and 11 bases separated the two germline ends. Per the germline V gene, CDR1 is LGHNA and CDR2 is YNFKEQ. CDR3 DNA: TGTGCCAGCAGCCGCAGGGGTGATACTGAAGCTTTCTTT. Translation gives CASSRRGDTEAFF.

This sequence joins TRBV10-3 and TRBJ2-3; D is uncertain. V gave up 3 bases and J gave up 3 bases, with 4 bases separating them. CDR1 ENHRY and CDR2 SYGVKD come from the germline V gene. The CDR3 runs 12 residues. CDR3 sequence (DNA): TGTGCCATCAGTGACGCGACAGATACGCAGTATTTT. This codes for CAISDATDTQYF.

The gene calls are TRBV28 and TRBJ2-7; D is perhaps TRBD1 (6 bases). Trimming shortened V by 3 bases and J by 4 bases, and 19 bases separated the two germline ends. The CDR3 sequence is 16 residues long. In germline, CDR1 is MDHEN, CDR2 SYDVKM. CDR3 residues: CASSFGSLRGWYEQYF. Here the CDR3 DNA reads TGTGCCAGCAGTTTCGGAAGCCTCAGGGGATGGTACGAGCAGTACTTC.

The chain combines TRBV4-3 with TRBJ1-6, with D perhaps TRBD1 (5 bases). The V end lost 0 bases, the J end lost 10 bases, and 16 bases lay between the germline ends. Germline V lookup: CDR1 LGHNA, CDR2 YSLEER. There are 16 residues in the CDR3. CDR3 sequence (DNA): TGCGCCAGCAGCCAAGATGGAGGGGACCGAGGATCACCCCTCCACTTT. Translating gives CASSQDGGDRGSPLHF.

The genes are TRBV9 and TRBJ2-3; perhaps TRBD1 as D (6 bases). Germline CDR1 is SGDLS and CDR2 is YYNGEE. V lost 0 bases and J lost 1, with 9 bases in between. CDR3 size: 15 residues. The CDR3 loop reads CASSVVGAGTDTQYF. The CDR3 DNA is TGTGCCAGCAGCGTAGTGGGGGCCGGCACAGATACGCAGTATTTT. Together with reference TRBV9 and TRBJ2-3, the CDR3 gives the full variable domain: DSGVTQTPKHLITATGQRVTLRCSPRSGDLSVYWYQQSLDQGLQFLIQYYNGEERAKGNILERFSAQQFPDLHSELNLSSLELGDSALYFCASSVVGAGTDTQYFGPGTRLTVL.

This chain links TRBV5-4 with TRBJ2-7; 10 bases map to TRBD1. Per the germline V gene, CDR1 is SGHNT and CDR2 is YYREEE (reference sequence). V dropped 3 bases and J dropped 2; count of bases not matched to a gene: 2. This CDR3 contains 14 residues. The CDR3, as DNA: TGTGCCAGCAGCTCCGGGACAGGGGCCTACGAGCAGTACTTC. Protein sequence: CASSSGTGAYEQYF.

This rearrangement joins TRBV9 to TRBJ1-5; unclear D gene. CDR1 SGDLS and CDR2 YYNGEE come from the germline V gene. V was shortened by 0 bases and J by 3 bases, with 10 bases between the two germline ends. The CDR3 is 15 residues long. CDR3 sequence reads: CASSVDAGINQPQHF. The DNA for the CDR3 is TGTGCCAGCAGCGTAGACGCGGGCATCAATCAGCCCCAGCATTTT.

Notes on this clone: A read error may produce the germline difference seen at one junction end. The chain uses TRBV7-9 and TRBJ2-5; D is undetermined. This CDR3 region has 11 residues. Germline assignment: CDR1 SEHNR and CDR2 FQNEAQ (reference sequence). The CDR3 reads CARSLRETQYF. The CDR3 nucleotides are TGTGCCAGAAGCTTACGAGAGACCCAGTACTTC.

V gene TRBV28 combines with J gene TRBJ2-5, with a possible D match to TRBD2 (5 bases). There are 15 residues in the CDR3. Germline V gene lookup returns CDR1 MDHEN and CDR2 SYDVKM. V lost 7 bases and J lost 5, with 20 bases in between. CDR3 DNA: TGTGCCAGCAATGCGGGTGGCGGGCTGGGGGAGACCCAGTACTTC. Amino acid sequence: CASNAGGGLGETQYF.

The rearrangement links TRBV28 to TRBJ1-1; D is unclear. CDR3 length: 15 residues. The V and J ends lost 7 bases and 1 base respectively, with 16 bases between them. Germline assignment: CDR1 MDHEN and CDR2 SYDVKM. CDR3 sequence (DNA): TGTGCCAGCACCTATCTCTCTTCTTGGAACACTGAAGCTTTCTTT. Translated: CASTYLSSWNTEAFF.

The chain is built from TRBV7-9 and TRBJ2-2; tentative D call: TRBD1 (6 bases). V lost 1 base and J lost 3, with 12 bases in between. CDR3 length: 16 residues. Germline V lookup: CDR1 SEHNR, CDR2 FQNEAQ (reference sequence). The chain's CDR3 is CASSLGDTGYTGELFF. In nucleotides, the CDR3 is TGTGCCAGCAGCTTAGGTGACACAGGGTACACCGGGGAGCTGTTTTTT.

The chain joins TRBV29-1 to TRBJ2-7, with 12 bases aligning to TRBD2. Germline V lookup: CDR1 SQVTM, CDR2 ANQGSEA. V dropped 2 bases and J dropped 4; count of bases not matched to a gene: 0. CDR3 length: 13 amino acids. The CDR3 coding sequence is TGCAGCGTTGAAACTAGCGGGAGGTACGAGCAGTACTTC. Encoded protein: CSVETSGRYEQYF.

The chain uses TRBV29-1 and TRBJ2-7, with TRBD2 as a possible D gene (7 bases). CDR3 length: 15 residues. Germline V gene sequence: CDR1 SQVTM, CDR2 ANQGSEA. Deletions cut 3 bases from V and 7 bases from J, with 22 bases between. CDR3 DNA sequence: TGCAGCGTTGAGCAGGGGACGTCCGGACTAGGGGAGCAGTACTTC. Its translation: CSVEQGTSGLGEQYF.

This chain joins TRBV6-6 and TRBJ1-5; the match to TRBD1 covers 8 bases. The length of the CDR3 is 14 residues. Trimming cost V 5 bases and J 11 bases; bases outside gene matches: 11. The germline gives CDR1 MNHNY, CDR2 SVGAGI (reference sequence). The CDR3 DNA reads TGTGCCAGCAGTGCCGGACAGGGTCGAGGGGCCCAGCATTTT. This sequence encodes CASSAGQGRGAQHF.

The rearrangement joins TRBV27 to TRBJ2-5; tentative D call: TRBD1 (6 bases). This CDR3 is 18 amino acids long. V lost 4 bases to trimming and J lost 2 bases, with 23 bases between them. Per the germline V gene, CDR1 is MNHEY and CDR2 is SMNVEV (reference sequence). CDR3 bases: TGTGCCAGCAGTTCCACCCTCCCCCAGGGGACCAGACAAGAGACCCAGTACTTC. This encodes CASSSTLPQGTRQETQYF.

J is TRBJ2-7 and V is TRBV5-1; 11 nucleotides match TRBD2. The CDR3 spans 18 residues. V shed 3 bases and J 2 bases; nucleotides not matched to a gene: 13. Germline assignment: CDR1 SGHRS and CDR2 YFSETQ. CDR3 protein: CASSWGASGRLTAYEQYF. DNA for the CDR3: TGCGCCAGCAGCTGGGGGGCTAGCGGGAGGCTCACCGCCTACGAGCAGTACTTC.

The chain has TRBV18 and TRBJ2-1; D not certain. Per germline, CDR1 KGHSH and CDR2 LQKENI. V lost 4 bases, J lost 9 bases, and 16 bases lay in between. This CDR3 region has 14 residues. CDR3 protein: CASSQTSGFGEQFF. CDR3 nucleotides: TGTGCCAGCTCACAAACGTCCGGGTTTGGTGAGCAGTTCTTC.

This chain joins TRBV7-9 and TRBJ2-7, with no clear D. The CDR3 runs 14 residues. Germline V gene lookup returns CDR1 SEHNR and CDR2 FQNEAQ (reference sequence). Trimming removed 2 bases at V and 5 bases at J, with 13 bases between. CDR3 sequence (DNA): TGTGCCAGCAGCTTATCAGCGAGTGTGCACGAGCAGTACTTC. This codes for CASSLSASVHEQYF.